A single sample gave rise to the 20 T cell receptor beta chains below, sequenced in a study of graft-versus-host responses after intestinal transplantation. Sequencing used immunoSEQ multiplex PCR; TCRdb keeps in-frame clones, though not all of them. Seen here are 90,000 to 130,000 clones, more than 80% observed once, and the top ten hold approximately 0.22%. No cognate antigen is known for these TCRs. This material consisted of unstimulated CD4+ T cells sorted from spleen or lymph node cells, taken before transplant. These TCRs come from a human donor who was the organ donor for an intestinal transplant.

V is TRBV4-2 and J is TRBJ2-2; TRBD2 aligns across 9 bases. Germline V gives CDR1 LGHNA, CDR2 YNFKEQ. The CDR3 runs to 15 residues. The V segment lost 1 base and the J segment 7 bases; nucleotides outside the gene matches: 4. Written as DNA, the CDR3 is TGTGCCAGCAGCCAAGTAGGGACTAGCAACGGGGAGCTGTTTTTT. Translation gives CASSQVGTSNGELFF.

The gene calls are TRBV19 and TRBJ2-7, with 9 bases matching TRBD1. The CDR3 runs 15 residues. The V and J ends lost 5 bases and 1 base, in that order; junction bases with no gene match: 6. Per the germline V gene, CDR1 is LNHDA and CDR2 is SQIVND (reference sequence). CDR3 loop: CASSYLGTGSYEQYF. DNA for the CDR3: TGTGCCAGTAGTTATCTAGGGACAGGGTCCTACGAGCAGTACTTC.

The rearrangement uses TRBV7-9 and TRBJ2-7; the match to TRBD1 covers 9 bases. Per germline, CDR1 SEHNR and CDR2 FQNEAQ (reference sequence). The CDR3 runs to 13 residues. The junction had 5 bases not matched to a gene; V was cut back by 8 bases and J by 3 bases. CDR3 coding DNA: TGTGCCAGCGGACAGGGGTCCCTCTACGAGCAGTACTTC. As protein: CASGQGSLYEQYF. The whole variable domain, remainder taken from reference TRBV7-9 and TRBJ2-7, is DTGVSQNPRHKITKRGQNVTFRCDPISEHNRLYWYRQTLGQGPEFLTYFQNEAQLEKSRLLSDRFSAERPKGSFSTLEIQRTEQGDSAMYLCASGQGSLYEQYFGPGTRLTVT.

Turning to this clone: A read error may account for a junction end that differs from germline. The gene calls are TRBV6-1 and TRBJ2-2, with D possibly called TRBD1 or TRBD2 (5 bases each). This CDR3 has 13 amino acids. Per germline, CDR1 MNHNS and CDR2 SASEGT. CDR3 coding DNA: TGTGCCAGCAGCGAAGGGGAGACCGGGGAGCTGTTTTTT. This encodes CASSEGETGELFF.

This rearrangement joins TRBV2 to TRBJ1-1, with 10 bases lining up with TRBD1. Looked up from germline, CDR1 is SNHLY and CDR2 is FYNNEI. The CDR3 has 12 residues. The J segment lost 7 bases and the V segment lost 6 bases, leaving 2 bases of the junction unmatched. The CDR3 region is CASSGTGDEAFF. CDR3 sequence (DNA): TGTGCCAGCAGCGGGACAGGGGATGAAGCTTTCTTT.

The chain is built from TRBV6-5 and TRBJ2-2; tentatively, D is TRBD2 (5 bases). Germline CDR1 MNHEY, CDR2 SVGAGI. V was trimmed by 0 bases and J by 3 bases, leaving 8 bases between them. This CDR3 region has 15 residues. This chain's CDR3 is CASSYSTGYTGELFF. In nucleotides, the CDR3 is TGTGCCAGCAGTTACTCGACGGGGTACACCGGGGAGCTGTTTTTT.

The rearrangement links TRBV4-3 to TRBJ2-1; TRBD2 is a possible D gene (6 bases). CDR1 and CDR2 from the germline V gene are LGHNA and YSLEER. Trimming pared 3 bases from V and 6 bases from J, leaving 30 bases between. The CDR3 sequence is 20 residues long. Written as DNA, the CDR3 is TGCGCCAGCAGCCAGGAACTACAAACCAGGAGCGGGCTTCGGGTCAATGAGCAGTTCTTC. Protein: CASSQELQTRSGLRVNEQFF.

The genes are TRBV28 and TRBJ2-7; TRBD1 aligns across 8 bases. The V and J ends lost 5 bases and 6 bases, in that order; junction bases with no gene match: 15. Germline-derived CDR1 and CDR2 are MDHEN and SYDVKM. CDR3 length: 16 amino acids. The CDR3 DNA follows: TGTGCCAGCAGTCCACGGACAGGGAAGGCCGCGATCGAGCAGTACTTC. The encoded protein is CASSPRTGKAAIEQYF.

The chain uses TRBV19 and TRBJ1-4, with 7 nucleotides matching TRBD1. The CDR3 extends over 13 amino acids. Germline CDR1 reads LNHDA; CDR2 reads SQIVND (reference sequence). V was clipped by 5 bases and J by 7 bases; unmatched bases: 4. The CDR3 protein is CASSSAGGEKLFF. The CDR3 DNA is TGTGCCAGTAGTTCAGCAGGGGGTGAAAAACTGTTTTTT.

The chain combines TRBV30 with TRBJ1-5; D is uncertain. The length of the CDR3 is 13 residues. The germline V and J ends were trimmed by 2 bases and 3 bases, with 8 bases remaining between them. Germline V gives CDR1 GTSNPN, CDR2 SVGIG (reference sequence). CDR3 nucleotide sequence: TGTGCCTGGAGTAATGAGATCAATCAGCCCCAGCATTTT. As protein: CAWSNEINQPQHF.

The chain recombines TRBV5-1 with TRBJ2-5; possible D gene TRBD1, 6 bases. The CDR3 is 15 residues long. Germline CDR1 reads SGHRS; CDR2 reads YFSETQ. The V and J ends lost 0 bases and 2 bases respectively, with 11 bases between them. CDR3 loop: CASSLGRRGQETQYF. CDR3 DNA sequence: TGCGCCAGCAGCTTGGGGAGAAGGGGGCAAGAGACCCAGTACTTC.

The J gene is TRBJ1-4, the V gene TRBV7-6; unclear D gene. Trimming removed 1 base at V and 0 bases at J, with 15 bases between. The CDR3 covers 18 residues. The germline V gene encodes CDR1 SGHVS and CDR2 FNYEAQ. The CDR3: CASSLEILGLATNEKLFF. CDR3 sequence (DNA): TGTGCCAGCAGCTTAGAGATCTTGGGTCTTGCAACTAATGAAAAACTGTTTTTT.

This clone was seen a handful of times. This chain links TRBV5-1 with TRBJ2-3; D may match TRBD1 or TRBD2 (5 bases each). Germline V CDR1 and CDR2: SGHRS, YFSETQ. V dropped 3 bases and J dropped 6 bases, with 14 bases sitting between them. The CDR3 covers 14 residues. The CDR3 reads CASSWDAPADTQYF. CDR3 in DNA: TGCGCCAGCAGCTGGGACGCTCCCGCCGATACGCAGTATTTT. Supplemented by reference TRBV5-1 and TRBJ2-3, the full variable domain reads KAGVTQTPRYLIKTRGQQVTLSCSPISGHRSVSWYQQTPGQGLQFLFEYFSETQRNKGNFPGRFSGRQFSNSRSEMNVSTLELGDSALYLCASSWDAPADTQYFGPGTRLTVL.

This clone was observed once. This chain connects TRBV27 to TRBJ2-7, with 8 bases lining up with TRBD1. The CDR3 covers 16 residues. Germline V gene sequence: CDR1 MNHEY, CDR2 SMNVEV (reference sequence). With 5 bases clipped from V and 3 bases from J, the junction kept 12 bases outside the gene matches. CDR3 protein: CASSPTHTGQDYEQYF. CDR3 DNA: TGTGCCAGCAGTCCGACTCATACGGGACAGGACTACGAGCAGTACTTC.

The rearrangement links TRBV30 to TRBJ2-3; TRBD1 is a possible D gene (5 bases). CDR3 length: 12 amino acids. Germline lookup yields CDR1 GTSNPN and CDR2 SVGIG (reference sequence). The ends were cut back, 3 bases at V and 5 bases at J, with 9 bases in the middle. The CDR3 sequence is CAWSLQGDTQYF. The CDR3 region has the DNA TGTGCCTGGAGCCTCCAGGGAGATACGCAGTATTTT. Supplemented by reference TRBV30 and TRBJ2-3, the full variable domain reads SQTIHQWPATLVQPVGSPLSLECTVEGTSNPNLYWYRQAAGRGLQLLFYSVGIGQISSEVPQNLSASRPQDRQFILSSKKLLLSDSGFYLCAWSLQGDTQYFGPGTRLTVL.

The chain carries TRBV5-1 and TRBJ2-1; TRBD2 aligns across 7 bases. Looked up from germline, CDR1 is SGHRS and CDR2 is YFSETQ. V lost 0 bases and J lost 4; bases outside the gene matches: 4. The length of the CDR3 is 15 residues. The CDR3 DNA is TGCGCCAGCAGCTTGGCGGCTAGCGGATACAATGAGCAGTTCTTC. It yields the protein CASSLAASGYNEQFF.

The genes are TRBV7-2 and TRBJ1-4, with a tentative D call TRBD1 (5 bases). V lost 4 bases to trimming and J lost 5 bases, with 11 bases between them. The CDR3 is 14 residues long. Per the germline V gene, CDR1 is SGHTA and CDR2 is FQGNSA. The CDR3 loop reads CASSSGTPNEKLFF. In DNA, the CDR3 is TGTGCCAGCAGCTCCGGGACTCCCAATGAAAAACTGTTTTTT.

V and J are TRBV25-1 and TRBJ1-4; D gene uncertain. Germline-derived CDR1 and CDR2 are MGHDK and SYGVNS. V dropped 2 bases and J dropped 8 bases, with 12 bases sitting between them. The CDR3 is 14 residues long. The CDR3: CASSEEGGYEKLFF. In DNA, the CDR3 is TGTGCCAGCAGTGAAGAGGGTGGGTACGAAAAACTGTTTTTT. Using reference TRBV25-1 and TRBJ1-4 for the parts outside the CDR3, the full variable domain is EADIYQTPRYLVIGTGKKITLECSQTMGHDKMYWYQQDPGMELHLIHYSYGVNSTEKGDLSSESTVSRIRTEHFPLTLESARPSHTSQYLCASSEEGGYEKLFFGSGTQLSVL.

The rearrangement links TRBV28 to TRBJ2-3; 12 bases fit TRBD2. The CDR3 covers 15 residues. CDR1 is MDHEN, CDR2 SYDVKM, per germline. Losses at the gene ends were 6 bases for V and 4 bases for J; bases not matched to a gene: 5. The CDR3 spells CASSPGLAGSDTQYF. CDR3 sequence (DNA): TGTGCCAGCAGCCCAGGACTAGCGGGATCAGATACGCAGTATTTT.

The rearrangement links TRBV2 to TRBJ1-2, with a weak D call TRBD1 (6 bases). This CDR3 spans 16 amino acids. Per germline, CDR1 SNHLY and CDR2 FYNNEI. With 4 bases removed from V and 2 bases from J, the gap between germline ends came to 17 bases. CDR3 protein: CASSATTGASNYGYTF. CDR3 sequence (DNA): TGTGCCAGCAGTGCAACGACAGGTGCGTCCAACTATGGCTACACCTTC.